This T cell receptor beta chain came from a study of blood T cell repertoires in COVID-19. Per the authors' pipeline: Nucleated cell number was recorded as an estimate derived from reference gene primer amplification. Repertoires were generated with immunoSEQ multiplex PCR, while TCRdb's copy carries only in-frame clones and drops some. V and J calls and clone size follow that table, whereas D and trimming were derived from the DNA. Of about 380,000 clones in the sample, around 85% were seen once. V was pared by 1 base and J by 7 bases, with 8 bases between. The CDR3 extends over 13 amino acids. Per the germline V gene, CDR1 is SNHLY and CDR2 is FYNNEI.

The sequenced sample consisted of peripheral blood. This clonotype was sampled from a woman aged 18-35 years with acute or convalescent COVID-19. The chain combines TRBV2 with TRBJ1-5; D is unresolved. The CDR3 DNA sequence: TGTGCCAGCAGTGAAGGTGGTAGCCAGCCCCAGCATTTT. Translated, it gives CASSEGGSQPQHF.